A single sample gave rise to the 29 T cell receptor beta chains below, sequenced in a study of blood T cell repertoires in COVID-19. Data came from immunoSEQ multiplex PCR; TCRdb stores just in-frame clones and leaves some out. This table has roughly 67,000 clones, approximately 80% appearing once. The specimen sequenced was peripheral blood. The receptor source for this set is a woman aged 45 to 65 with active or convalescent COVID-19.

The chain joins TRBV5-4 to TRBJ1-1, with TRBD1 identical over 10 bases. V was clipped by 5 bases and J by 5 bases; unmatched bases: 6. Germline-derived CDR1 and CDR2 are SGHNT and YYREEE (reference sequence). This CDR3 region has 14 residues. CDR3 sequence reads: CASSRDRGWTEAFF. In nucleotides, the CDR3 is TGTGCCAGCAGTCGGGACAGGGGTTGGACTGAAGCTTTCTTT.

The rearrangement joins TRBV19 to TRBJ2-2; D uncertain. V lost 3 bases to trimming and J lost 4 bases, with 6 bases between them. This CDR3 has 13 amino acids. Germline CDR1 reads LNHDA; CDR2 reads SQIVND (reference sequence). CDR3 sequence reads: CASSISGTGELFF. Here the CDR3 DNA reads TGTGCCAGTAGTATTTCGGGCACCGGGGAGCTGTTTTTT.

This chain links TRBV2 with TRBJ1-2, with TRBD1 as a possible D gene (5 bases). Germline assignment: CDR1 SNHLY and CDR2 FYNNEI. Trimming took 5 bases from V and 4 from J, leaving 17 bases between them. The CDR3 totals 15 residues. CDR3 sequence reads: CASSWGDGRAYGYTF. The CDR3 DNA follows: TGTGCCAGCAGTTGGGGTGATGGCAGGGCCTATGGCTACACCTTC.

The V and J genes are TRBV5-1 and TRBJ2-7, with a possible D match to TRBD2 (5 bases). V dropped 4 bases and J dropped 4 bases, with 15 bases sitting between them. Per the germline V gene, CDR1 is SGHRS and CDR2 is YFSETQ. The CDR3 extends over 14 amino acids. The CDR3 DNA sequence: TGCGCCAGCAGCGAATTAGCGCGAGAATACGAGCAGTACTTC. It yields the protein CASSELAREYEQYF.

As DNA, the CDR3 is TGTGCCAGCAGTTACCCCGTAGAGGATGAAAAACTGTTTTTT. Residues: CASSYPVEDEKLFF. The chain couples TRBV28 to TRBJ1-4; D remains unclear. V dropped 4 bases and J dropped 6 bases, with 12 bases sitting between them. The CDR3 consists of 14 residues. Germline CDR1 MDHEN, CDR2 SYDVKM.

The chain uses TRBV6-4 and TRBJ1-1; tentatively, D is TRBD1 (5 bases). Germline V gene lookup returns CDR1 MRHNA and CDR2 SNTAGT. The CDR3 sequence is 15 residues long. The V gene lost 0 bases and the J gene lost 5 bases, with 13 bases spanning the gap. The DNA of the CDR3 is TGTGCCAGCAGTGACTCGAGTCGGGGGGGAACTGAAGCTTTCTTT. Translated: CASSDSSRGGTEAFF.

This clone was observed once. The chain employs TRBV5-1 and TRBJ2-3; D call uncertain. V was clipped by 4 bases and J by 0 bases, with 9 bases between them. This CDR3 contains 14 residues. CDR1 and CDR2 (germline): SGHRS, YFSETQ. The CDR3 DNA is TGCGCCAGCAGCCCCGGGTTGAGCACAGATACGCAGTATTTT. Protein product: CASSPGLSTDTQYF.

This chain links TRBV7-2 with TRBJ2-5; 11 nucleotides match TRBD2. The CDR3 has 15 amino acids. V dropped 0 bases and J dropped 4; count of bases not matched to a gene: 1. The germline CDR1 and CDR2 sequences are SGHTA and FQGNSA. CDR3 sequence: CASSLAGLAGETQYF. The CDR3 DNA follows: TGTGCCAGCAGCTTAGCCGGACTAGCGGGAGAGACCCAGTACTTC.

The V call is TRBV11-3, the J call TRBJ2-5; the match to TRBD1 covers 7 bases. Per germline, CDR1 SGHNT and CDR2 YENEEA. V gave up 5 bases and J gave up 4 bases; unmatched junction bases: 7. This CDR3 has 14 amino acids. The CDR3 DNA follows: TGTGCCAGCAGCCCTCCAGGGGGTACAGAGACCCAGTACTTC. Protein: CASSPPGGTETQYF.

The V gene is TRBV6-5, the J gene TRBJ1-1, with 8 bases identical to TRBD1. The V gene end was trimmed by 6 bases and the J gene end by 11 bases; junction bases not matched to a gene: 8. The CDR3 has 12 residues. The germline CDR1 and CDR2 sequences are MNHEY and SVGAGI. CDR3 nucleotides: TGTGCCAGCAGGCACAGGGGGGGCGAGGCTTTCTTT. This encodes CASRHRGGEAFF.

The chain carries TRBV29-1 and TRBJ2-3, with D perhaps matching TRBD1 (6 bases). V lost 4 bases and J 2 bases, leaving 13 bases between the germline ends. Germline V gene data show CDR1 as SQVTM and CDR2 as ANQGSEA. The CDR3 has 14 residues. In DNA, the CDR3 is TGCAGCGTTGCACAGGGATCCAACACAGATACGCAGTATTTT. Translated, it gives CSVAQGSNTDTQYF.

J is TRBJ1-2 and V is TRBV7-8; 7 bases align to TRBD1. This CDR3 spans 15 amino acids. Per the germline V gene, CDR1 is SGHVS and CDR2 is FQNEAQ. Trimming took 4 bases from V and 1 from J; bases not matched to a gene: 6. CDR3 nucleotides: TGTGCCAGCAGCTCCACAGGGGCTTTTAACTATGGCTACACCTTC. It is translated as CASSSTGAFNYGYTF.

The V and J genes are TRBV6-2 or TRBV6-3 and TRBJ2-7, with D possibly matching TRBD2 (6 bases). Germline V gene data show CDR1 as MNHEY and CDR2 as SVGEGT. The CDR3 covers 16 residues. Trimming pared 5 bases from V and 9 bases from J, leaving 26 bases between. This chain's CDR3 is CASSPRGFWTGYGQYF. For the CDR3, the DNA is TGTGCCAGCAGTCCCCGGGGGTTCTGGACGGGGTATGGGCAGTACTTC.

DNA of the CDR3: TGTGCCAGCAGCTTGGAAGGGCTAGCGGGAGCCCATGAGCAGTTCTTC. Amino acids: CASSLEGLAGAHEQFF. The rearrangement uses TRBV5-6 and TRBJ2-1, with 10 bases lining up with TRBD2. CDR1 SGHDT and CDR2 YYEEEE come from the germline V gene. The length of the CDR3 is 16 residues. V was pared by 0 bases and J by 8 bases, with 8 bases of the junction left unmatched. Combining the CDR3 with reference TRBV5-6 and TRBJ2-1 gives the whole variable domain DAGVTQSPTHLIKTRGQQVTLRCSPKSGHDTVSWYQQALGQGPQFIFQYYEEEERQRGNFPDRFSGHQFPNYSSELNVNALLLGDSALYLCASSLEGLAGAHEQFFGPGTRLTVL.

Note on this clone: One end of the junction does not line up with germline, which may come from a read error. The gene calls are TRBV7-7 and TRBJ2-5; tentative D call: TRBD1 (6 bases). Germline CDR1 and CDR2: SSHAT and FNYEAQ (reference sequence). The CDR3 spans 14 residues. CDR3 DNA sequence: TGTGCTAGCAGCCCACAGGGTCGGGTCGAGACCCAGTACTTC. It codes for CASSPQGRVETQYF.

The chain couples TRBV3-1 (or the pseudogene TRBV3-2) to TRBJ1-1, with D perhaps matching TRBD1 (6 bases). The CDR3 runs to 15 residues. Germline-derived CDR1 and CDR2 are LGHDT and YNNKEL (reference sequence). V lost 4 bases to trimming and J lost 1 base, with 13 bases between them. Here the CDR3 DNA reads TGTGCCAGCAGCCTTACAGGACAGCAGAACACTGAAGCTTTCTTT. Residues: CASSLTGQQNTEAFF.

This clone was recorded once. The rearrangement links TRBV3-1 (or the pseudogene TRBV3-2) to TRBJ2-3; 9 nucleotides match TRBD1. Per the germline V gene, CDR1 is LGHDT and CDR2 is YNNKEL (reference sequence). The CDR3 is 16 amino acids. The ends lost 3 bases at V and 2 bases at J; junction bases unmatched: 6. The CDR3 reads CASSHGTGTPTDTQYF. The CDR3 DNA is TGTGCCAGCAGCCACGGGACAGGGACACCCACAGATACGCAGTATTTT.

The chain employs TRBV5-1 and TRBJ1-2; 7 nucleotides agree with TRBD1. The CDR3 covers 15 residues. Germline CDR1 reads SGHRS; CDR2 reads YFSETQ. V was pared by 4 bases and J by 7 bases, with 13 bases of the junction left unmatched. This CDR3 is CASSPSNRGQSGYTF. In DNA form, the CDR3 reads TGCGCCAGCAGCCCATCAAACAGGGGCCAGAGTGGCTACACCTTC.

The rearrangement joins TRBV2 to TRBJ1-3; tentative D call: TRBD1 (6 bases). Germline CDR1 and CDR2: SNHLY and FYNNEI. This CDR3 is built from 16 residues. V was pared by 6 bases and J by 0 bases, with 15 bases between. The CDR3 nucleotides are TGTGCCAGCAGCAGAGGGGACACAGTCTCTGGAAACACCATATATTTT. It codes for CASSRGDTVSGNTIYF.

This chain uses TRBV4-2 with TRBJ1-5, with a tentative D call TRBD1 (5 bases). Germline V lookup: CDR1 LGHNA, CDR2 YNFKEQ. V was pared by 4 bases and J by 3 bases, with 16 bases between. CDR3 length equals 16 residues. The chain's CDR3 is CASSLGGVAPNQPQHF. CDR3 nucleotides: TGTGCCAGCAGCCTGGGGGGGGTAGCTCCCAATCAGCCCCAGCATTTT.

This clone occurred once. The chain carries TRBV6-5 and TRBJ2-7, with 7 bases that match TRBD1. Germline loops: CDR1 MNHEY, CDR2 SVGAGI. CDR3 length equals 15 residues. Losses at the gene ends were 5 bases for V and 0 bases for J; bases not matched to a gene: 7. The chain's CDR3 is CASSTMDRSSYEQYF. Here the CDR3 DNA reads TGTGCCAGCAGTACAATGGACAGGAGCTCCTACGAGCAGTACTTC.

In this sample, this clone turned up a few times. V is TRBV7-2 and J is TRBJ2-5, with 8 bases fitting TRBD1. V trimming: 4 bases; J trimming: 6 bases; junction bases outside the gene matches: 13. The CDR3 length is 16 residues. Germline V gives CDR1 SGHTA, CDR2 FQGNSA. CDR3 DNA sequence: TGTGCCAGCAGCTCAAGCCCTGCAGGGGGCGGCAAGACCCAGTACTTC. This codes for CASSSSPAGGGKTQYF.

This clone was seen repeatedly, ten times or more. The same CDR3 can be traced to other DNA sequences in this sample. The chain carries TRBV30 and TRBJ1-1; unclear D gene. CDR3 length equals 12 residues. Germline V CDR1 and CDR2: GTSNPN, SVGIG (reference sequence). V lost 2 bases and J lost 4, with 8 bases in between. CDR3 in amino acids: CAWSQRVTEAFF. CDR3 coding DNA: TGTGCCTGGAGTCAGAGGGTCACTGAAGCTTTCTTT.

V and J are TRBV6-2 or TRBV6-3 and TRBJ2-2; tentatively, D is TRBD2 (5 bases). Looked up from germline, CDR1 is MNHEY and CDR2 is SVGEGT. Trimming left V 3 bases short and J 0 bases short, with 11 bases between. The length of the CDR3 is 16 residues. DNA of the CDR3: TGTGCCAGCAGTTATCAGCGGAGGACGAACACCGGGGAGCTGTTTTTT. Translation gives CASSYQRRTNTGELFF.

The genes are TRBV6-6 and TRBJ1-1; D is undetermined. V gave up 3 bases and J gave up 2 bases, with 7 bases separating them. The CDR3 length is 13 residues. The V gene's germline CDR1 is MNHNY and CDR2 SVGAGI (reference sequence). The chain's CDR3 is CASSYRVNTEAFF. The CDR3 DNA is TGTGCCAGCAGTTATCGGGTAAACACTGAAGCTTTCTTT.

V and J are TRBV18 and TRBJ2-2; weak D call: TRBD2 (6 bases). V lost 2 bases and J 5 bases, leaving 9 bases between the germline ends. The CDR3 runs to 14 residues. CDR1 and CDR2 from the germline V gene are KGHSH and LQKENI. CDR3 in DNA: TGTGCCAGCTCACCAGCGGGATTAACCGGGGAGCTGTTTTTT. Its protein product is CASSPAGLTGELFF.

The genes are TRBV29-1 and TRBJ2-7; D is possibly TRBD2 (6 bases). The V end was cut by 3 bases, the J end by 6 bases, with 15 bases between. CDR1 SQVTM and CDR2 ANQGSEA come from the germline V gene. The CDR3 runs 13 residues. The CDR3 region is CSVDRAGGGEQYF. CDR3 bases: TGCAGCGTTGATCGAGCGGGCGGCGGCGAGCAGTACTTC.

The chain carries TRBV7-8 and TRBJ1-1, with D possibly matching TRBD1 (5 bases). From germline, CDR1 is SGHVS and CDR2 FQNEAQ. V was trimmed by 2 bases and J by 1 base, leaving 11 bases between them. The CDR3 is 15 amino acids. The DNA for the CDR3 is TGTGCCAGCAGCTTAAAGGCCAGGGCGAACACTGAAGCTTTCTTT. Amino acid sequence: CASSLKARANTEAFF.

This chain connects TRBV7-2 to TRBJ2-1, with 9 bases that match TRBD2. CDR3 length equals 15 residues. Germline lookup yields CDR1 SGHTA and CDR2 FQGNSA. With 5 bases clipped from V and 9 bases from J, the junction kept 11 bases outside the gene matches. CDR3 loop: CASSLSGGGTLEQFF. Written as DNA, the CDR3 is TGTGCCAGCAGCCTTAGCGGGGGCGGGACACTTGAGCAGTTCTTC.